A single sample is the source of the 16 T cell receptor beta chains below, sequenced in a study of T cell responses to AZD1222 COVID-19 vaccine. Sequencing was performed with immunoSEQ multiplex PCR; in TCRdb, only in-frame clones are kept and a portion is missing. The sample carries about 140,000 clones, about 94% recorded once. Here the sequenced sample was peripheral blood, taken 28 days after the second AZD1222 dose. All receptors come from an adult who received the AZD1222 COVID-19 vaccine.

This sequence joins TRBV27 and TRBJ1-4; D is undetermined. With 4 bases removed from V and 4 bases from J, the gap between germline ends came to 19 bases. The CDR3 is 17 amino acids. Looked up from germline, CDR1 is MNHEY and CDR2 is SMNVEV (reference sequence). As DNA, the CDR3 is TGTGCCAGCAGTTCCTATACCGACGAGGCGGGTAATGAAAAACTGTTTTTT. Translation gives CASSSYTDEAGNEKLFF.

The chain combines TRBV27 with TRBJ1-1, with 8 bases aligning to TRBD1. The length of the CDR3 is 14 residues. Germline CDR1 is MNHEY and CDR2 is SMNVEV (reference sequence). J gave up 4 bases and V 4 bases, and 5 bases lay outside the gene matches. The CDR3 DNA sequence: TGTGCCAGCAGTTCGAAGGACAGGGTCACTGAAGCTTTCTTT. The encoded protein is CASSSKDRVTEAFF.

The rearrangement joins TRBV5-4 to TRBJ2-3; 7 nucleotides match TRBD1. Losses at the gene ends were 5 bases for V and 2 bases for J; bases not matched to a gene: 2. This CDR3 region has 13 residues. Germline V lookup: CDR1 SGHNT, CDR2 YYREEE (reference sequence). The CDR3 spells CASRTGPTDTQYF. The CDR3, as DNA: TGTGCCAGCAGGACAGGGCCCACAGATACGCAGTATTTT. The whole variable domain, remainder taken from reference TRBV5-4 and TRBJ2-3, is ETGVTQSPTHLIKTRGQQVTLRCSSQSGHNTVSWYQQALGQGPQFIFQYYREEENGRGNFPPRFSGLQFPNYSSELNVNALELDDSALYLCASRTGPTDTQYFGPGTRLTVL.

The V and J genes are TRBV9 and TRBJ2-1; 8 bases are a match to TRBD2. Looked up from germline, CDR1 is SGDLS and CDR2 is YYNGEE. The V gene end was trimmed by 2 bases and the J gene end by 5 bases; junction bases not matched to a gene: 9. This CDR3 is built from 16 residues. The CDR3: CASSVSTSGVDNEQFF. The CDR3 nucleotides read TGTGCCAGCAGCGTCTCCACTAGCGGAGTCGACAATGAGCAGTTCTTC.

The V and J genes are TRBV11-2 and TRBJ1-1; D is unresolved. V gave up 1 base and J gave up 11 bases, with 11 bases separating them. This CDR3 contains 12 residues. Germline CDR1 reads SGHAT; CDR2 reads FQNNGV. Here the CDR3 DNA reads TGTGCCAGCAGCTTAGCTGGCAGTCGGGCTTTCTTT. The encoded protein is CASSLAGSRAFF. Full variable domain (missing parts from reference TRBV11-2 and TRBJ1-1): EAGVAQSPRYKIIEKRQSVAFWCNPISGHATLYWYQQILGQGPKLLIQFQNNGVVDDSQLPKDRFSAERLKGVDSTLKIQPAKLEDSAVYLCASSLAGSRAFFGQGTRLTVV.

The CDR3: CSATHQETQYF. As DNA, the CDR3 is TGCAGTGCCACCCACCAAGAGACCCAGTACTTC. The chain couples TRBV20-1 to TRBJ2-5; no reliable D call. V was shortened by 6 bases and J by 0 bases, with 5 bases between the two germline ends. CDR3 length equals 11 residues. CDR1 DFQATT and CDR2 SNEGSKA come from the germline V gene (reference sequence).

The DNA for the CDR3 is TGTGCCAGTAGTAATTACGGGACAGGGCAATCTGGAAACACCATATATTTT. The encoded protein is CASSNYGTGQSGNTIYF. V is TRBV19 and J is TRBJ1-3; 9 nucleotides align to TRBD1. From germline, CDR1 is LNHDA and CDR2 SQIVND (reference sequence). The CDR3 is 17 amino acids. J gave up 1 base and V 4 bases, and 8 bases lay outside the gene matches.

The rearrangement uses TRBV7-9 and TRBJ1-3, with D tentatively TRBD1 (6 bases). The CDR3 is made up of 19 amino acids. With 7 bases removed from V and 0 bases from J, the gap between germline ends came to 25 bases. The germline gives CDR1 SEHNR, CDR2 FQNEAQ (reference sequence). The CDR3 loop is CASIQTPGAPELSGNTIYF. CDR3 bases: TGTGCCAGCATACAAACTCCAGGGGCCCCGGAACTCTCTGGAAACACCATATATTTT.

V is TRBV3-1 (or the pseudogene TRBV3-2) and J is TRBJ2-7; 7 nucleotides match TRBD1. V shed 1 base and J 4 bases; nucleotides not matched to a gene: 4. The CDR3 loop spans 14 amino acids. Germline V CDR1 and CDR2: LGHDT, YNNKEL (reference sequence). CDR3 in amino acids: CASSQAGTAYEQYF. The CDR3 DNA reads as TGTGCCAGCAGCCAAGCAGGGACAGCGTACGAGCAGTACTTC.

The J gene is TRBJ2-7, the V gene TRBV4-2; D possibly corresponds to TRBD2 (5 bases). The CDR3 sequence is 13 residues long. Germline lookup yields CDR1 LGHNA and CDR2 YNFKEQ. Trimming cost V 3 bases and J 6 bases, with 12 bases left between them. The CDR3 DNA follows: TGTGCCAGCAGCCACCCCCGGGGTCTCGAGCAGTACTTC. It yields the protein CASSHPRGLEQYF.

This clone was seen a single time. This chain joins TRBV3-1 (or the pseudogene TRBV3-2) and TRBJ2-1; a possible D gene is TRBD2 (7 bases). V lost 4 bases and J lost 5, with 15 bases in between. This CDR3 comprises 15 residues. Germline CDR1 reads LGHDT; CDR2 reads YNNKEL (reference sequence). CDR3 DNA: TGTGCCAGCAGCCCCAGCGCGGGGGCCCACAATGAGCAGTTCTTC. It is translated as CASSPSAGAHNEQFF.

This rearrangement joins TRBV18 to TRBJ1-2; D call uncertain. CDR1 and CDR2 (germline): KGHSH, LQKENI. Deletions cut 6 bases from V and 4 bases from J, with 3 bases between. This CDR3 comprises 10 residues. CDR3 in amino acids: CASSGYGYTF. As DNA, the CDR3 is TGTGCCAGCTCGGGCTATGGCTACACCTTC.

The rearrangement links TRBV28 to TRBJ2-7; D perhaps matches TRBD2 (6 bases). Germline V gene data show CDR1 as MDHEN and CDR2 as SYDVKM. The CDR3 is 15 residues long. CDR3 coding DNA: TGTGGCTGTTCCTCCCCAGGGCGGGAATCCTACGAGCAGTACTTC. This gives the protein CGCSSPGRESYEQYF.

CDR3: CSGWQGAGNTIYF. CDR3 bases: TGCAGCGGATGGCAGGGGGCTGGAAACACCATATATTTT. The chain has TRBV29-1 and TRBJ1-3; TRBD1 matches at 7 bases. Losses at the gene ends were 7 bases for V and 2 bases for J; bases not matched to a gene: 5. Germline V gene data show CDR1 as SQVTM and CDR2 as ANQGSEA. The CDR3 is 13 residues long.

This chain uses TRBV6-5 with TRBJ2-5; 7 positions match TRBD1. Germline CDR1 reads MNHEY; CDR2 reads SVGAGI. The CDR3 length is 13 residues. V trimming: 7 bases; J trimming: 7 bases; junction bases outside the gene matches: 9. In nucleotides, the CDR3 is TGTGCCAGCACTACAGGGGACCCAGGGACCCAGTACTTC. This translates into CASTTGDPGTQYF.

This clone turned up a few times. CDR3 in amino acids: CAISRTGDIGEQYF. The CDR3 nucleotides are TGTGCCATCAGCCGGACAGGAGACATTGGGGAGCAGTACTTC. J is TRBJ2-7 and V is TRBV10-3; 7 bases are a match to TRBD1. The CDR3 contains 14 residues. V shed 6 bases, J shed 7 bases, and the junction held 12 bases outside the gene matches. Germline loops: CDR1 ENHRY, CDR2 SYGVKD.